A selection of T cell receptor beta chains follows, all from one sample in a study of shared clonotypes between healthy human individuals. Data came from immunoSEQ multiplex PCR; TCRdb stores just in-frame clones and leaves some out. The profile shows around 2,000,000 clones, roughly 94% of them singletons. Sequencing input: naive CD8+ T cells sorted from blood. Receptors were obtained from a man aged 18-30 years in good health. CDR3s include the opening cysteine and the closing phenylalanine or tryptophan. Fields, in order: D gene, V gene, clone size, J gene, CDR3 length, CDR3 DNA, CDR3 protein. D genes are given only for firm matches. Clone size is shown for a subset of rows, as once, few, many or a class of expanded clone.

d_call: TRBD1; v_call: TRBV29-1; clone_size: NA; j_call: TRBJ2-1; cdr3_length: 13; cdr3_nt: TGCAGCGCCCACGGACAGGGGAGAAATGAGCAGTTCTTC; cdr3_aa: CSAHGQGRNEQFF
d_call: NA; v_call: TRBV28; clone_size: once; j_call: TRBJ1-2; cdr3_length: 15; cdr3_nt: TGTGCCAGCAGTTCTCCACTGGAGGGGCGCTATGGCTACACCTTC; cdr3_aa: CASSSPLEGRYGYTF
d_call: TRBD2; v_call: TRBV7-8; clone_size: NA; j_call: TRBJ2-1; cdr3_length: 16; cdr3_nt: TGTGCCAGCAGCTTAGCAACTAGCGGGAGTAGCAATGAGCAGTTCTTC; cdr3_aa: CASSLATSGSSNEQFF
d_call: NA; v_call: TRBV9; clone_size: NA; j_call: TRBJ1-1; cdr3_length: 15; cdr3_nt: TGTGCCAGCAGCGTAGACGGGGGGCCGGGTACTGAAGCTTTCTTT; cdr3_aa: CASSVDGGPGTEAFF
d_call: NA; v_call: TRBV6-1; clone_size: NA; j_call: TRBJ1-2; cdr3_length: 14; cdr3_nt: TGTGCCAGCAGTGAAGCGCGCGGGGGCTATGGCTACACCTTC; cdr3_aa: CASSEARGGYGYTF
d_call: NA; v_call: TRBV6-1; clone_size: NA; j_call: TRBJ1-6; cdr3_length: 17; cdr3_nt: TGTGCCAGCAGTGAGTTGGGGGCTTTCTCCTATAATTCACCCCTCCACTTT; cdr3_aa: CASSELGAFSYNSPLHF
d_call: NA; v_call: TRBV7-9; clone_size: once; j_call: TRBJ1-1; cdr3_length: 15; cdr3_nt: TGTGCCAGCACCGTGGGGAGGGGAATCGCGGCTGAAGCTTTCTTT; cdr3_aa: CASTVGRGIAAEAFF
d_call: NA; v_call: TRBV4-3; clone_size: once; j_call: TRBJ2-2; cdr3_length: 14; cdr3_nt: TGCGCCAGCAGCCAAGGGTTGCCAACCGGGGAGCTGTTTTTT; cdr3_aa: CASSQGLPTGELFF
d_call: TRBD1; v_call: TRBV9; clone_size: once; j_call: TRBJ1-2; cdr3_length: 16; cdr3_nt: TGTGCCAGCAGCGTAGAGGGGACAGGGACGTACGATGGCTACACCTTC; cdr3_aa: CASSVEGTGTYDGYTF
d_call: NA; v_call: TRBV19; clone_size: NA; j_call: TRBJ1-5; cdr3_length: 13; cdr3_nt: TGTGCCAACCCGGCCAGAGGCAATCAGCCCCAGCATTTT; cdr3_aa: CANPARGNQPQHF
d_call: TRBD1; v_call: TRBV4-1; clone_size: NA; j_call: TRBJ1-3; cdr3_length: 16; cdr3_nt: TGCGCCAGCAGCCATGAAGCCGGGACAGGGGGAAACACCATATATTTT; cdr3_aa: CASSHEAGTGGNTIYF
d_call: TRBD1; v_call: TRBV6-1; clone_size: NA; j_call: TRBJ2-7; cdr3_length: 14; cdr3_nt: TGTGCCAGCAGTGAAGGGACAGGGCCGCTGGAGCAGTACTTC; cdr3_aa: CASSEGTGPLEQYF
d_call: NA; v_call: TRBV9; clone_size: few; j_call: TRBJ2-2; cdr3_length: 13; cdr3_nt: TGTGCCAGCAGCGTAGGAGGGACCGGGGAGCTGTTTTTT; cdr3_aa: CASSVGGTGELFF
d_call: TRBD1; v_call: TRBV29-1; clone_size: NA; j_call: TRBJ2-7; cdr3_length: 17; cdr3_nt: TGCAGCGTTGAAGGTGACCCTAGGCCGGCCACAGGGGAAGGGCAGTACTTC; cdr3_aa: CSVEGDPRPATGEGQYF
d_call: NA; v_call: TRBV4-1; clone_size: NA; j_call: TRBJ1-5; cdr3_length: 16; cdr3_nt: TGCGCCAGCAGCCAAGACCAAGGGGACACTAATCAGCCCCAGCATTTT; cdr3_aa: CASSQDQGDTNQPQHF
d_call: NA; v_call: TRBV28; clone_size: once; j_call: TRBJ2-4; cdr3_length: 14; cdr3_nt: TGTGCCAGCAGCGGTCAGGGTGACAAAAACATTCAGTACTTC; cdr3_aa: CASSGQGDKNIQYF
d_call: NA; v_call: TRBV15; clone_size: NA; j_call: TRBJ1-1; cdr3_length: 12; cdr3_nt: TGTGCCACCAGCCTCATCTCCACTGAAGCTTTCTTT; cdr3_aa: CATSLISTEAFF
d_call: NA; v_call: TRBV7-9; clone_size: NA; j_call: TRBJ2-7; cdr3_length: 17; cdr3_nt: TGTGCCAGCAGCTCCCCAGGACTCCGGGACAACGCCTACGAGCAGTACTTC; cdr3_aa: CASSSPGLRDNAYEQYF
d_call: NA; v_call: TRBV19; clone_size: NA; j_call: TRBJ1-2; cdr3_length: 14; cdr3_nt: TGTGCCAGTAGTATAGATGGGGAGTTCTATGGCTACACCTTC; cdr3_aa: CASSIDGEFYGYTF
d_call: NA; v_call: TRBV28; clone_size: NA; j_call: TRBJ2-7; cdr3_length: 12; cdr3_nt: TGTGCCAGCAGTTTATACTCAGACGAGCAGTACTTC; cdr3_aa: CASSLYSDEQYF
d_call: NA; v_call: TRBV5-6; clone_size: NA; j_call: TRBJ1-1; cdr3_length: 12; cdr3_nt: TGTGCCAGCAGCTCCTGGGGTACTGAAGCTTTCTTT; cdr3_aa: CASSSWGTEAFF
d_call: TRBD1; v_call: TRBV30; clone_size: NA; j_call: TRBJ2-7; cdr3_length: 13; cdr3_nt: TGTGCCTGGGAGGGGGACAGGGGGCTGGAGCAGTACTTC; cdr3_aa: CAWEGDRGLEQYF
d_call: TRBD1; v_call: TRBV7-9; clone_size: NA; j_call: TRBJ1-5; cdr3_length: 19; cdr3_nt: TGTGCCAGCAGCTCCTCCGGGACAGGGACATCTAACAACAATCAGCCCCAGCATTTT; cdr3_aa: CASSSSGTGTSNNNQPQHF
d_call: NA; v_call: TRBV6-1; clone_size: NA; j_call: TRBJ1-3; cdr3_length: 16; cdr3_nt: TGTGCCAGCAGTGAAGTAGGGGAAGGGGTCGGAAACACCATATATTTT; cdr3_aa: CASSEVGEGVGNTIYF
d_call: NA; v_call: TRBV9; clone_size: NA; j_call: TRBJ1-3; cdr3_length: 16; cdr3_nt: TGTGCCAGCAGCGTAGTCCCCACAGGTTGGGAAAACACCATATATTTT; cdr3_aa: CASSVVPTGWENTIYF